Sequencing of this T cell receptor (beta chain) was carried out in a study of T-cell memory formation after mild COVID-19. Study-wide findings and caveats: Cross-reactive memory apparently joined, as some responding clones appeared in pre-infection memory. Second-wave clones with a day 37 peak had unconfirmed SARS-CoV-2 specificity. From day 15 to 85, contracting clones were balanced between CD4 and CD8, whereas later expanders leaned toward CD4+. Mainly CM and EM harbored the contracting CD4+ clones; mainly EMRA harbored the CD8+ ones.

In germline, CDR1 is SGHRS, CDR2 YFSETQ. Losses at the gene ends were 4 bases for V and 9 bases for J; bases not matched to a gene: 9. CDR3 length equals 14 residues. This clonotype was found a few times. Antigen unknown. TCRdb reanalysed the 5' RACE reads using MiXCR and keeps one entry per CDR3 protein. Among almost 350,000 distinct CDR3 sequences listed, around a fifth were seen once. This clonotype originated in a man aged 18 to 30 who had mild COVID-19 (a few samples of this study predate the infection). Cell type and time point are not known. The sample comprised PBMCs or a T cell subset sorted from them (not recorded which). V gene TRBV5-1 combines with J gene TRBJ2-4; 8 bases are a match to TRBD2. The CDR3 here is CASSNPTGGGIQYF. The CDR3 DNA is TGCGCCAGCAGCAACCCCACCGGGGGGGGCATTCAGTACTTC.